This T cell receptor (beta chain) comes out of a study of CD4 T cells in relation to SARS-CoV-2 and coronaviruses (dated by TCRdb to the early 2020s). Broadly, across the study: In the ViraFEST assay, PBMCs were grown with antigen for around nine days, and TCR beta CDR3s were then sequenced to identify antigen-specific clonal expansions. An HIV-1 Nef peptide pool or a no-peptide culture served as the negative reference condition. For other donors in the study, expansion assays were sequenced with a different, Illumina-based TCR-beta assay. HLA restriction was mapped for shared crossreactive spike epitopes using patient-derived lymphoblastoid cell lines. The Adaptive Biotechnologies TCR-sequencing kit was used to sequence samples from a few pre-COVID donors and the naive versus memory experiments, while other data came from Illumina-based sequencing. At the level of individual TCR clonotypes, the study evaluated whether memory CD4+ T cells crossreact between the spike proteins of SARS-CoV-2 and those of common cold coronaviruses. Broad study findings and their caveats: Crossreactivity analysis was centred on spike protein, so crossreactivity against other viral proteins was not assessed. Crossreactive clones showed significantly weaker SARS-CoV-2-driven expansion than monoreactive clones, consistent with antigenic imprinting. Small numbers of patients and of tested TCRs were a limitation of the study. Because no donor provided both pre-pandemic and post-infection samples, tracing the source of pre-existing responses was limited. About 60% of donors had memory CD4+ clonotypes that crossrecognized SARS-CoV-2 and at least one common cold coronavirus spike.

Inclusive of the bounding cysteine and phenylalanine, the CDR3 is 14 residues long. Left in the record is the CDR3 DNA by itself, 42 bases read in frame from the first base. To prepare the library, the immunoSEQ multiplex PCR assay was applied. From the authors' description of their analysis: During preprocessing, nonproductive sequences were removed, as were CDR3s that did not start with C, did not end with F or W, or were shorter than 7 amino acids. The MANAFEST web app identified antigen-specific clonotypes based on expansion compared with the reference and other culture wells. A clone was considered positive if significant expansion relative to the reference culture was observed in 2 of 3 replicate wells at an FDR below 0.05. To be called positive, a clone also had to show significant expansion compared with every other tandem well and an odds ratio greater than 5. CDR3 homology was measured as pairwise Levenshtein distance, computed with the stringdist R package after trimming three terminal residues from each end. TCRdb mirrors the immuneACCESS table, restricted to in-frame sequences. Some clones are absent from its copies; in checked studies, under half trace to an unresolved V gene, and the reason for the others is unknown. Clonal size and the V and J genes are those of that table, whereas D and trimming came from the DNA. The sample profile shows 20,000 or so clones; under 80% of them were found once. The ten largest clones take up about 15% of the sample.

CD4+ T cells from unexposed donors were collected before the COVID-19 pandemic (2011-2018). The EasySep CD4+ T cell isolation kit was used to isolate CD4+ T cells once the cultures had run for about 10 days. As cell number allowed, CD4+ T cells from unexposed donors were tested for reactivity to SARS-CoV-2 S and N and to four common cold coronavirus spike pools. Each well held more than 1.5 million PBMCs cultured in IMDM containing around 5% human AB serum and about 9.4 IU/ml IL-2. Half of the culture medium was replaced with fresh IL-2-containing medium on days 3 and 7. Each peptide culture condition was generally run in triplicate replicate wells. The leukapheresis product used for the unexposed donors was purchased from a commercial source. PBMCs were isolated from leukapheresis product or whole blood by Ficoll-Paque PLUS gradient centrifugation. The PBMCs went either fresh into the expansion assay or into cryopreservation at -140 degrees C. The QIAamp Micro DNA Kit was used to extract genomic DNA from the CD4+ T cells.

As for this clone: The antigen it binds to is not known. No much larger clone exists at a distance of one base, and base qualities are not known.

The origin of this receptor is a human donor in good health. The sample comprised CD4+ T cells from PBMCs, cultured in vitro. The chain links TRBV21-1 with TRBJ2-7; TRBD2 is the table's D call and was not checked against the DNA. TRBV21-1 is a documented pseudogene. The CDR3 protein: CASSTRDWSYEQYF. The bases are TGTGCCAGCAGCACCCGGGACTGGTCCTACGAGCAGTACTTC.